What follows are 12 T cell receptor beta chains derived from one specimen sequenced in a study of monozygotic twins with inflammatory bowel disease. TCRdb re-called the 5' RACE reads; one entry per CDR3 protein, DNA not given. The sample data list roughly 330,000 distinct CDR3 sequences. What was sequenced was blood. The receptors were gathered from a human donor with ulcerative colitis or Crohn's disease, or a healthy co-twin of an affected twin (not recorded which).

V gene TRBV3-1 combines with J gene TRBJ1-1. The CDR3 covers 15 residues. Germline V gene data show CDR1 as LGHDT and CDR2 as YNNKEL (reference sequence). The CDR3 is CASSLRRAGRTEAFF.

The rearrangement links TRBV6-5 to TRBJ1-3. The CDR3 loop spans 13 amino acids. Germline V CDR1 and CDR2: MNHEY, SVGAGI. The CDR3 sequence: CASSLGSLNTIYF.

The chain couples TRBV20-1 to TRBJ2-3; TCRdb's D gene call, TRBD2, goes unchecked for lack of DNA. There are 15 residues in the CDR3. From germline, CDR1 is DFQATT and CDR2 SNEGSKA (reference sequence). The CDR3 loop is CSVRTSGIRTDTQYF.

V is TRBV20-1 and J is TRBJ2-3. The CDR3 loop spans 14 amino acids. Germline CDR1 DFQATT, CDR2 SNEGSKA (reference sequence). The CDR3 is CSASGGVSTDTQYF.

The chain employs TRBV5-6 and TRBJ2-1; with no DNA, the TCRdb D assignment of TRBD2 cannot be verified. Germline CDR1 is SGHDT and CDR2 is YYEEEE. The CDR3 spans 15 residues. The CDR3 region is CASRSGPDQRGEQFF. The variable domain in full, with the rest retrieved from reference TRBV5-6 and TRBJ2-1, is DAGVTQSPTHLIKTRGQQVTLRCSPKSGHDTVSWYQQALGQGPQFIFQYYEEEERQRGNFPDRFSGHQFPNYSSELNVNALLLGDSALYLCASRSGPDQRGEQFFGPGTRLTVL.

CDR3 region: CSAERRGGLYSNQPQHF. The chain uses TRBV20-1 and TRBJ1-5; the D gene TCRdb calls, TRBD1, cannot be checked with no DNA. Germline lookup yields CDR1 DFQATT and CDR2 SNEGSKA (reference sequence). CDR3 length: 17 amino acids.

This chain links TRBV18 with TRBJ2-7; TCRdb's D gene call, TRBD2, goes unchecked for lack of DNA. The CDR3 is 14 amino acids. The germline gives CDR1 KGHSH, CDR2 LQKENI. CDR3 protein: CASSPAGLPYEQYF.

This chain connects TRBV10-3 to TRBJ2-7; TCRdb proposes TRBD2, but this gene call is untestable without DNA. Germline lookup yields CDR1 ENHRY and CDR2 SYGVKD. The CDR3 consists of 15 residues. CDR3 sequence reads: CATDDRLAGIYEQYF.

The CDR3 reads CASSLDGGWYGYTF. The chain joins TRBV7-2 to TRBJ1-2; the TRBD1 assignment by TCRdb is unverifiable without DNA. The CDR3 is 14 amino acids. CDR1 SGHTA and CDR2 FQGNSA come from the germline V gene.

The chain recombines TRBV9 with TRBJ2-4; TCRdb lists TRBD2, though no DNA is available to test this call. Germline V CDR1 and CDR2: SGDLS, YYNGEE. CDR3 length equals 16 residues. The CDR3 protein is CASSVTLPRPKNIQYF.

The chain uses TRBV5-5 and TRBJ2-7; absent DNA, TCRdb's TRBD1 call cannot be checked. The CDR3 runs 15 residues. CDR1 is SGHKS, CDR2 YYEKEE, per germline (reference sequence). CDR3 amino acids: CASSKGTGKVYEQYF.

The CDR3 reads CASSQTGGSRGNTIYF. The chain recombines TRBV4-2 with TRBJ1-3; TCRdb gives TRBD1 as the D gene, but with no DNA this cannot be confirmed. The length of the CDR3 is 16 residues. Germline V gene lookup returns CDR1 LGHNA and CDR2 YNFKEQ.